Listed below are T cell receptor beta chains from one sample, sequenced in a study of technical replicates of blood from several donors. Data came from immunoSEQ multiplex PCR; TCRdb stores just in-frame clones and leaves some out. The repertoire holds 65,000 to 90,000 clones, with 90% to 95% as singletons. Sequencing input: T cells isolated from PBMCs. The receptors come from a human donor in good health. Both conserved end residues are part of each CDR3. The order of the fields is J gene, D gene, V gene, clone size, CDR3 DNA, CDR3 protein. A D gene is named only where the DNA matches it firmly. Size is stated for part of the rows, as once, few or many counts, or as a class when the clone is expanded.

j_call: TRBJ2-2
d_call: -
v_call: TRBV11-2
clone_size: -
cdr3_nt: TGTGCCAGCAGCTTATGGGGGGAAGGGACCGGGGAGCTGTTTTTT
cdr3_aa: CASSLWGEGTGELFF

j_call: TRBJ2-7
d_call: -
v_call: TRBV27
clone_size: -
cdr3_nt: TGTGCCAGCAGTACAATCTACGAGCAGTACTTC
cdr3_aa: CASSTIYEQYF

j_call: TRBJ2-7
d_call: -
v_call: TRBV4-1
clone_size: -
cdr3_nt: TGCGCCAGCAGCCCTAACTACAGGGATGACTACGAGCAGTACTTC
cdr3_aa: CASSPNYRDDYEQYF

j_call: TRBJ1-1
d_call: TRBD1
v_call: TRBV28
clone_size: -
cdr3_nt: TGTGCCAGCAGTTTATTGGACAGGGAAGCTTTCTTT
cdr3_aa: CASSLLDREAFF

j_call: TRBJ1-5
d_call: -
v_call: TRBV4-1
clone_size: -
cdr3_nt: TGCGCCAGCAGCCAAGAGTCCCCTCGCGGTCAGCCCCAGCATTTT
cdr3_aa: CASSQESPRGQPQHF

j_call: TRBJ2-1
d_call: -
v_call: TRBV5-6
clone_size: -
cdr3_nt: TGTGCCAGCAGCCTCTTCAATGAGCAGTTCTTC
cdr3_aa: CASSLFNEQFF

j_call: TRBJ1-5
d_call: -
v_call: TRBV5-6
clone_size: -
cdr3_nt: TGTGCCAGCAGCCAAGGTCCCGGAGGGGTTCAGCCCCAGCATTTT
cdr3_aa: CASSQGPGGVQPQHF

j_call: TRBJ2-1
d_call: -
v_call: TRBV6-5
clone_size: -
cdr3_nt: TGTGCCAGCAGTTACTTCGACACCTACAATGAGCAGTTCTTC
cdr3_aa: CASSYFDTYNEQFF

j_call: TRBJ1-4
d_call: -
v_call: TRBV7-9
clone_size: -
cdr3_nt: TGTGCCAGCAGCTTAGAGGGGGGGCCTAATGAAAAACTGTTTTTT
cdr3_aa: CASSLEGGPNEKLFF

j_call: TRBJ1-2
d_call: -
v_call: TRBV19
clone_size: -
cdr3_nt: TGTGCCAGTAGTAACCAGGATTCGGATATCTTAAACTATGGCTACACCTTC
cdr3_aa: CASSNQDSDILNYGYTF

j_call: TRBJ2-2
d_call: -
v_call: TRBV4-1
clone_size: once
cdr3_nt: TGCGCCAGCAGCCCCACTCTAGGGGGAGGGGTCACCGGGGAGCTGTTTTTT
cdr3_aa: CASSPTLGGGVTGELFF

j_call: TRBJ1-3
d_call: -
v_call: TRBV28
clone_size: -
cdr3_nt: TGTGCCAGCAGGTACCTCAGGGGATTTGGAAACACCATATATTTT
cdr3_aa: CASRYLRGFGNTIYF

j_call: TRBJ1-1
d_call: -
v_call: TRBV5-1
clone_size: -
cdr3_nt: TGCGCCAGCAGCCTGGATATTTTTCAACAGGGCTTAGCTGAAGCTTTCTTT
cdr3_aa: CASSLDIFQQGLAEAFF

j_call: TRBJ2-1
d_call: -
v_call: TRBV9
clone_size: -
cdr3_nt: TGTGCCAGCAGTGTTAACCCCTCGGGGGTCCCCCGAATATACAATGAGCAGTTCTTC
cdr3_aa: CASSVNPSGVPRIYNEQFF

j_call: TRBJ2-2
d_call: -
v_call: TRBV7-8
clone_size: -
cdr3_nt: TGTGCCAGCAGCTTCACTCCATGGGAGCTGTTTTTT
cdr3_aa: CASSFTPWELFF

j_call: TRBJ2-1
d_call: TRBD2
v_call: TRBV4-1
clone_size: -
cdr3_nt: TGCGCCAGCAGCCAAGCCCCGAAAGCGGGGGGAACCAATGAGCAGTTCTTC
cdr3_aa: CASSQAPKAGGTNEQFF

j_call: TRBJ2-2
d_call: -
v_call: TRBV4-2
clone_size: -
cdr3_nt: TGTGCCACCACCCCCGGGATTTTGAACACCGGGGAGCTGTTTTTT
cdr3_aa: CATTPGILNTGELFF

j_call: TRBJ2-7
d_call: TRBD1
v_call: TRBV28
clone_size: -
cdr3_nt: TGTGCCAGCACAGCTTGGACAGGGGAGGGCTACGAGCAGTACTTC
cdr3_aa: CASTAWTGEGYEQYF

j_call: TRBJ1-1
d_call: TRBD1
v_call: TRBV6-1
clone_size: -
cdr3_nt: TGTGCCAGCAGTGCCCGGGACAGCCGAACTGAAGCTTTCTTT
cdr3_aa: CASSARDSRTEAFF

j_call: TRBJ1-5
d_call: TRBD1
v_call: TRBV6-6
clone_size: -
cdr3_nt: TGTGCCAGCAGTCGCGGACAGGGAGGGCGGCATCAGCCCCAGCATTTT
cdr3_aa: CASSRGQGGRHQPQHF

j_call: TRBJ2-2
d_call: -
v_call: TRBV10-3
clone_size: -
cdr3_nt: TGTGCCATGGGGGGAGCGAACACCGGGGAGCTGTTTTTT
cdr3_aa: CAMGGANTGELFF

j_call: TRBJ1-5
d_call: -
v_call: TRBV6-1
clone_size: -
cdr3_nt: TGTGCCAGCAGTGACGTCCATCAGCCCCAGCATTTT
cdr3_aa: CASSDVHQPQHF

j_call: TRBJ2-3
d_call: TRBD2
v_call: TRBV6-6
clone_size: -
cdr3_nt: TGTGCCAGCAGTTACCGGCGGGAGGGCACAGATACGCAGTATTTT
cdr3_aa: CASSYRREGTDTQYF

j_call: TRBJ2-7
d_call: -
v_call: TRBV28
clone_size: -
cdr3_nt: TGTGCCAGCAGTTATAAGCGGACCTACGAGCAGTACTTC
cdr3_aa: CASSYKRTYEQYF

j_call: TRBJ2-3
d_call: -
v_call: TRBV27
clone_size: -
cdr3_nt: TGTGCCAGCAGCCAAGACAACACGCAGTATTTT
cdr3_aa: CASSQDNTQYF

j_call: TRBJ2-7
d_call: -
v_call: TRBV30
clone_size: once
cdr3_nt: TGTGCCTGGTCCCTCAGCGGGCCAATCCACGAGCAGTACTTC
cdr3_aa: CAWSLSGPIHEQYF

j_call: TRBJ2-7
d_call: -
v_call: TRBV19
clone_size: -
cdr3_nt: TGTGCCAGTAGTCCCTCGAGGAGCTCCTACGAGCAGTACTTC
cdr3_aa: CASSPSRSSYEQYF

j_call: TRBJ1-2
d_call: -
v_call: TRBV4-1
clone_size: -
cdr3_nt: TGCGCCAGCAGCCAGACTCAGCCGTACGGCTACACCTTC
cdr3_aa: CASSQTQPYGYTF

j_call: TRBJ1-3
d_call: -
v_call: TRBV4-1
clone_size: -
cdr3_nt: TGCGCCAGCAGTGTAAGGCAGGGCTCTGGAAACACCATATATTTT
cdr3_aa: CASSVRQGSGNTIYF